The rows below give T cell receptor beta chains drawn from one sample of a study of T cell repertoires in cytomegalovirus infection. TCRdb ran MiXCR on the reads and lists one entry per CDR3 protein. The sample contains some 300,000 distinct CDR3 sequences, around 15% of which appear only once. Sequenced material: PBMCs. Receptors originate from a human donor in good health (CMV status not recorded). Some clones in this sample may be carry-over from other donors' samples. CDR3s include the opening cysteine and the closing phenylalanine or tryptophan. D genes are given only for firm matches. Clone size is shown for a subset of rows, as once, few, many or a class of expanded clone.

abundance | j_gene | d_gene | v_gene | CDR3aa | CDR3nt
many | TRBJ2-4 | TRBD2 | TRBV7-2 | CASSLLVVGGDIQYF | TGTGCCAGCAGCTTACTGGTGGTGGGGGGGGACATTCAGTACTTC
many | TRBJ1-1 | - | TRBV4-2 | CASSQDTTNTEAFF | TGTGCCAGCAGCCAGGACACCACCAACACTGAAGCTTTCTTT
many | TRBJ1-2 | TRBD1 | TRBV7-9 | CASSSYSSGGAATQTESGYTF | TGTGCCAGCAGCTCGTACTCGTCAGGGGGCGCGGCGACCCAAACCGAAAGTGGCTACACCTTC
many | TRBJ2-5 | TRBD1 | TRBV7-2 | CASSLRPGTAKETQYF | TGTGCCAGCAGCTTACGACCCGGGACAGCAAAAGAGACCCAGTACTTC
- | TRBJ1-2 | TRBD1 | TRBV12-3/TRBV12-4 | CASRPGGAGYGYTF | TGTGCCAGCAGACCAGGGGGCGCAGGCTATGGCTACACCTTC
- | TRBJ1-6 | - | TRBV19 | CASSIGGTGPNSPLHF | TGTGCCAGTAGTATAGGAGGCACAGGGCCTAATTCACCCCTCCACTTT
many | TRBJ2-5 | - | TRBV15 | CATSRTGIQETQYF | TGTGCCACCAGCAGAACAGGGATACAAGAGACCCAGTACTTC
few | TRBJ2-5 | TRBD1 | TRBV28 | CASSSGQGSLATQYF | TGTGCCAGCAGTTCGGGACAGGGGTCCTTGGCGACCCAGTACTTC
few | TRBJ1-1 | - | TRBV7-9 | CASSFSKSEAFF | TGTGCCAGCAGCTTTAGTAAATCTGAAGCTTTCTTT
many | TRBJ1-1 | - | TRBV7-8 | CASSLQDSLEAFF | TGTGCCAGCAGCTTACAGGACAGCCTTGAAGCTTTCTTT
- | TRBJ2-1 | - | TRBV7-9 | CASSPPRREIYEQFF | TGTGCCAGCAGCCCCCCTAGGAGGGAAATCTATGAGCAGTTCTTC
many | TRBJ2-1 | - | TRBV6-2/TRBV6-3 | CASSQDSHREQFF | TGTGCCAGCAGCCAGGACTCCCACAGGGAGCAGTTCTTC
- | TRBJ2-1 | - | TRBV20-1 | CSGAQWDKVLISF | TGCAGTGGTGCACAGTGGGACAAAGTGTTAATTTCCTTC
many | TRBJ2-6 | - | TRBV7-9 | CASSLARAGANVLTF | TGTGCCAGCAGCTTAGCCAGGGCTGGGGCCAACGTCCTGACTTTC
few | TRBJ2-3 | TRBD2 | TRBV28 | CAIGASGNTDTQYF | TGTGCCATCGGGGCTAGCGGGAACACAGATACGCAGTATTTT
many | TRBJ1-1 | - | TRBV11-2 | CASSITRTGAFF | TGTGCCAGCAGCATAACCAGGACGGGAGCTTTCTTT
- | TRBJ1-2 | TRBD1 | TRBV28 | CASSLDARQGKNGYTF | TGTGCCAGCAGTTTAGACGCCCGACAGGGGAAGAATGGCTACACCTTC
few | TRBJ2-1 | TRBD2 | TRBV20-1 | CSVPASGRWYNEQFF | TGCAGTGTCCCGGCTAGCGGGAGGTGGTACAATGAGCAGTTCTTC
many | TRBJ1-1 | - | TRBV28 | CASREDQYTEAFF | TGTGCCAGCAGGGAGGACCAGTACACTGAAGCTTTCTTT
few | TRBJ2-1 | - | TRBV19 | CASSNLDELLAEQFF | TGTGCCAGTAGTAATCTGGATGAGCTGTTAGCTGAGCAGTTCTTC
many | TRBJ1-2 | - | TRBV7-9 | CASSSRDNPNYGYTF | TGTGCCAGCAGCTCGAGGGACAATCCTAACTATGGCTACACCTTC
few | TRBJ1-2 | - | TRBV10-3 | CAISEVGGYTF | TGTGCCATCAGTGAGGTGGGAGGCTACACCTTC
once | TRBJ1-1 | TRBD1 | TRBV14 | CASSQDLGTGWGTEAFF | TGTGCCAGCAGCCAAGATCTGGGGACAGGCTGGGGGACTGAAGCTTTCTTT
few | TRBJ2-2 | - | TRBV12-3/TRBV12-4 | CASRMSGGLRTGELFF | TGTGCCAGCAGGATGTCCGGGGGGCTGCGTACCGGGGAGCTGTTTTTT
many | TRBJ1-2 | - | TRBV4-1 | CASSHGGSTRGYTF | TGCGCCAGCAGCCATGGTGGTTCAACGCGGGGCTACACCTTC
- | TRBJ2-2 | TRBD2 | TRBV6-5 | CASSTPALAGGRTGELFF | TGTGCCAGCAGTACCCCGGCCCTAGCGGGAGGGCGGACCGGGGAGCTGTTTTTT
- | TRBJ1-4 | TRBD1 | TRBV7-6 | CASVPDRPNEKLFF | TGTGCCAGCGTACCGGACAGGCCTAATGAAAAACTGTTTTTT
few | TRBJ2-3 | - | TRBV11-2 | CASSSQQGFGTDTQYF | TGTGCCAGCAGCTCCCAACAGGGATTCGGCACAGATACGCAGTATTTT
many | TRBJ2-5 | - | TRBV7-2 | CASSLGSQGTQYF | TGTGCCAGCAGCCTCGGAAGCCAAGGGACCCAGTACTTC
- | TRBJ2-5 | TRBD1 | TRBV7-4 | CASSSSTGTEETQYF | TGTGCCAGCAGCTCATCCACCGGGACAGAAGAGACCCAGTACTTC
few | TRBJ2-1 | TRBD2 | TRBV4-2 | CASSQEGGRANEQFF | TGTGCCAGCAGCCAAGAAGGCGGGAGGGCCAATGAGCAGTTCTTC
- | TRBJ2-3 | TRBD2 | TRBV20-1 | CSASTSGRADTQYF | TGCAGTGCTAGTACTAGCGGGAGAGCAGATACGCAGTATTTT
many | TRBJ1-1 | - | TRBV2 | CASSETPDMPLNTEAFF | TGTGCCAGCAGTGAAACCCCCGACATGCCCTTGAACACTGAAGCTTTCTTT
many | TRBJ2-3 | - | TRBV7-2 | CASSLAMGRLYTQYF | TGTGCCAGCAGCTTAGCGATGGGGAGGTTGTATACGCAGTATTTT
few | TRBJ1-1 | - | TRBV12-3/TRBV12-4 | CASSLAGAGTEAFF | TGTGCCAGCAGTTTAGCAGGGGCCGGCACTGAAGCTTTCTTT
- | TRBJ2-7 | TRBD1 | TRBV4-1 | CASSQVGQGIYEQYF | TGCGCCAGCAGCCAAGTGGGACAGGGGATCTACGAGCAGTACTTC
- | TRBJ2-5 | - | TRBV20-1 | CSAPTRVYQETQYF | TGCAGTGCGCCGACTAGAGTGTACCAAGAGACCCAGTACTTC
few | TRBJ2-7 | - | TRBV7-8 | CASRHRTYEQYF | TGTGCCAGCAGGCACAGGACCTACGAGCAGTACTTC
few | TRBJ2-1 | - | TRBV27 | CASSPHRSVAYNEQFF | TGTGCCAGCAGTCCCCACCGATCGGTCGCCTACAATGAGCAGTTCTTC
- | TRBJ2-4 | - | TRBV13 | CASSLTGTAGYIQYF | TGTGCCAGCAGCTTAACGGGGACAGCGGGGTACATTCAGTACTTC
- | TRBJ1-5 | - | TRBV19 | CASSPGGQPQHF | TGTGCCAGTAGTCCCGGTGGTCAGCCCCAGCATTTT
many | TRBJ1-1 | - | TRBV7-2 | CASSWAGFNTEAFF | TGTGCCAGCAGCTGGGCAGGGTTTAACACTGAAGCTTTCTTT
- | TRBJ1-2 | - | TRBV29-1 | CSVGGTEANYGYTF | TGCAGTGTTGGTGGGACGGAAGCTAACTATGGCTACACCTTC
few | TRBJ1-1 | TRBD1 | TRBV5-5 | CASSLWTGGEAFF | TGTGCCAGCAGCCTGTGGACAGGGGGTGAAGCTTTCTTT